The 18 T cell receptor beta chains in this list originate from one sample, sequenced in a study of TIL therapy for anti-PD-1-resistant metastatic lung cancer. Sequencing used immunoSEQ v3. The table came from immunoSEQ multiplex PCR; TCRdb's copy has only in-frame clones and leaves some out. This table holds about 100,000 clones, roughly two thirds found once. As for time point: pre-treatment sample, taken before nivolumab and TIL therapy. Pleural nodules or supraclavicular lymph nodes made up most of the excised metastases sampled. The specimen was tumor tissue, collected at baseline. The receptors originated from a person aged 25 to 80 with non-small cell lung cancer.

The chain recombines TRBV5-1 with TRBJ2-7; a weak D match, TRBD1 (5 bases). V gave up 0 bases and J gave up 3 bases, with 10 bases separating them. The CDR3 has 14 residues. Germline loops: CDR1 SGHRS, CDR2 YFSETQ. CDR3 amino acids: CASSLVAGYYEQYF. The CDR3 nucleotides read TGCGCCAGCAGCTTGGTGGCAGGGTACTACGAGCAGTACTTC.

V gene TRBV19 combines with J gene TRBJ2-1; 11 positions match TRBD2. There are 17 residues in the CDR3. The germline gives CDR1 LNHDA, CDR2 SQIVND (reference sequence). Germline trimming cut 4 bases from V and 4 bases from J; bases unmatched to any gene: 9. CDR3 region: CASSTLSSGRFYNEQFF. As DNA, the CDR3 is TGTGCCAGTAGTACCCTTTCTAGCGGGAGGTTTTACAATGAGCAGTTCTTC.

The chain uses TRBV7-2 and TRBJ1-5; 8 bases fit TRBD1. CDR1 is SGHTA and CDR2 is FQGNSA in the germline V gene. The V segment lost 2 bases and the J segment 1 base; nucleotides outside the gene matches: 1. The CDR3 totals 15 residues. CDR3 residues: CASSLNRGSNQPQHF. The DNA of the CDR3 is TGTGCCAGCAGCTTAAACAGGGGGAGCAATCAGCCCCAGCATTTT.

The rearrangement joins TRBV28 to TRBJ1-6; D unclear. V lost 8 bases, J lost 5 bases, and 7 bases lay in between. The CDR3 is 12 amino acids. Germline V lookup: CDR1 MDHEN, CDR2 SYDVKM. This CDR3 reads CASRQNNSPLHF. The CDR3, as DNA: TGTGCCAGCCGGCAGAATAATTCACCCCTCCACTTT.

This clone was detected a few times. The chain recombines TRBV5-4 with TRBJ2-1, with 13 bases lining up with TRBD2. CDR1 and CDR2 from the germline V gene are SGHNT and YYREEE (reference sequence). This CDR3 spans 16 amino acids. The trim removed 4 bases at V and 6 bases at J, leaving 7 bases unmatched. CDR3 sequence (DNA): TGTGCCAGCAGCCCTCGGACTAGCGGGAGTCCCAATGAGCAGTTCTTC. It yields the protein CASSPRTSGSPNEQFF.

The chain uses TRBV5-1 and TRBJ2-2, with D possibly matching TRBD1 (5 bases). The germline gives CDR1 SGHRS, CDR2 YFSETQ. The CDR3 consists of 12 residues. Trimming took 3 bases from V and 7 from J, leaving 7 bases between them. The CDR3 bases are TGCGCCAGCAGCTCAGGGCACGGGGAGCTGTTTTTT. Residues: CASSSGHGELFF.

This chain uses TRBV29-1 with TRBJ2-5; TRBD1 matches 7 bases. The CDR3 totals 12 residues. Per the germline V gene, CDR1 is SQVTM and CDR2 is ANQGSEA. The junction had 6 bases not matched to a gene; V was cut back by 6 bases and J by 5 bases. In DNA form, the CDR3 reads TGCAGCGTGCAAGGGGGCGGGGAGACCCAGTACTTC. Translation gives CSVQGGGETQYF.

This clone was observed once. The V and J genes are TRBV5-6 and TRBJ2-7; tentatively, D is TRBD2 (6 bases). Germline V gives CDR1 SGHDT, CDR2 YYEEEE. CDR3 length equals 12 residues. Trimming stripped 0 bases from V and 13 bases from J, with 14 bases between. The CDR3 spells CASSLAGGRPYF. The CDR3 DNA reads as TGTGCCAGCAGCTTGGCCGGGGGACGGCCCTACTTC.

This clone appeared a few times. This chain uses TRBV6-5 with TRBJ1-5; 10 nucleotides match TRBD1. Germline assignment: CDR1 MNHEY and CDR2 SVGAGI. The CDR3 has 14 amino acids. V lost 6 bases to trimming and J lost 6 bases; unmatched junction nucleotides: 5. The CDR3 nucleotides are TGTGCCAGCAGCCCCGACAGGGGGCTTCAGCCCCAGCATTTT. Translation gives CASSPDRGLQPQHF.

CDR3 residues: CASSTARGLSTETQYF. The CDR3, as DNA: TGTGCCAGTAGTACGGCCAGGGGGCTGTCCACGGAGACCCAGTACTTC. The chain is built from TRBV19 and TRBJ2-5; 8 nucleotides match TRBD1. CDR3 length: 16 residues. V shed 4 bases and J 5 bases; nucleotides not matched to a gene: 12. Germline V CDR1 and CDR2: LNHDA, SQIVND (reference sequence).

V and J are TRBV24-1 and TRBJ2-1, with no clear D. V lost 5 bases and J lost 8, with 12 bases in between. Germline assignment: CDR1 KGHDR and CDR2 SFDVKD. The CDR3 is 13 amino acids. CDR3 sequence: CATSVGHKDEQFF. The CDR3 DNA sequence: TGTGCCACCAGTGTCGGTCACAAGGATGAGCAGTTCTTC.

The chain employs TRBV4-1 and TRBJ1-4, with D uncertain. The CDR3 totals 14 residues. The germline V gene encodes CDR1 MGHRA and CDR2 YSYEKL. V lost 1 base and J lost 8, with 11 bases in between. The CDR3 DNA follows: TGCGCCAGCAGCCAAGTTACCGACTTAGAAAAACTGTTTTTT. Translating it yields CASSQVTDLEKLFF.

This clone is a singleton in its sample. The rearrangement joins TRBV6-5 to TRBJ1-4, with 7 bases aligning to TRBD1. CDR3 length equals 14 residues. The V gene's germline CDR1 is MNHEY and CDR2 SVGAGI. V gave up 5 bases and J gave up 8 bases; unmatched junction bases: 8. CDR3 sequence: CASSKQGKGEKLFF. CDR3 DNA: TGTGCCAGCAGTAAACAGGGGAAAGGGGAAAAACTGTTTTTT.

The rearrangement uses TRBV12-5 and TRBJ1-1; the match to TRBD1 covers 10 bases. The CDR3 totals 12 residues. Germline V gene data show CDR1 as LGHNT and CDR2 as FRNRAP. The junction had 1 base not matched to a gene; V was cut back by 1 base and J by 11 bases. CDR3 sequence: CASGLGQGAAFF. DNA of the CDR3: TGTGCTAGTGGTTTGGGACAGGGGGCGGCTTTCTTT.

The rearrangement links TRBV15 to TRBJ2-1; D call uncertain. V was pared by 0 bases and J by 9 bases, with 12 bases between. The CDR3 totals 14 residues. The germline CDR1 and CDR2 sequences are LNHNV and YYDKDF (reference sequence). CDR3 protein: CATSRDGQGSEQFF. The CDR3 DNA follows: TGTGCCACCAGCAGAGATGGTCAAGGCAGTGAGCAGTTCTTC.

This clone was seen a few times. This sequence joins TRBV29-1 and TRBJ2-2, with D tentatively TRBD2 (6 bases). This CDR3 spans 13 amino acids. Germline values: CDR1 SQVTM, CDR2 ANQGSEA. The V and J ends lost 4 bases and 4 bases respectively, with 10 bases between them. CDR3 sequence reads: CSVAAGGTGELFF. Here the CDR3 DNA reads TGCAGCGTTGCAGCCGGGGGCACCGGGGAGCTGTTTTTT.

V is TRBV29-1 and J is TRBJ2-5; the D gene is possibly TRBD2 (6 bases). This CDR3 contains 12 residues. From germline, CDR1 is SQVTM and CDR2 ANQGSEA. Between the trimmed V and J ends, which lost 8 bases and 2 bases, there was a span of 12 bases. CDR3 loop: CSLRDLQETQYF. The CDR3 DNA reads as TGCAGCCTCAGGGACTTACAAGAGACCCAGTACTTC.

The rearrangement uses TRBV27 and TRBJ2-7; 10 bases are a match to TRBD1. The junction had 7 bases not matched to a gene; V was cut back by 2 bases and J by 6 bases. Germline CDR1 reads MNHEY; CDR2 reads SMNVEV (reference sequence). This CDR3 spans 15 amino acids. CDR3 protein: CASSLRGTGAGEQYF. CDR3 DNA sequence: TGTGCCAGCAGTTTACGAGGGACAGGGGCCGGCGAGCAGTACTTC.